This paragraph reports one T cell receptor beta chain. Via template switching, UMIs carrying a 6-nucleotide sample barcode were introduced. Nested PCRs of around 16 and 10 cycles, two in total, were run on TCRalpha and TCRbeta cDNA. TCRdb reprocessed the 5' RACE reads and stores each CDR3 protein as one record, lacking DNA. Listed are about 300,000 distinct CDR3 sequences; 5.6% falls within the top ten. Germline assignment: CDR1 SGHVS and CDR2 FQNEAQ. The CDR3 contains 18 residues. These data belong to a study of monozygotic twins with inflammatory bowel disease. Sequencing was performed on blood. The gene calls are TRBV7-8 and TRBJ2-3; TCRdb names TRBD2, which stays unverified in the absence of DNA. The TCR originated in a human donor with ulcerative colitis or Crohn's disease, or a healthy co-twin of an affected twin (not recorded which). The CDR3 sequence: CASSKGRLAGFVTDTQYF. Complete variable domain (other parts from reference TRBV7-8 and TRBJ2-3): GAGVSQSPRYKVAKRGQDVALRCDPISGHVSLFWYQQALGQGPEFLTYFQNEAQLDKSGLPSDRFFAERPEGSVSTLKIQRTQQEDSAVYLCASSKGRLAGFVTDTQYFGPGTRLTVL.